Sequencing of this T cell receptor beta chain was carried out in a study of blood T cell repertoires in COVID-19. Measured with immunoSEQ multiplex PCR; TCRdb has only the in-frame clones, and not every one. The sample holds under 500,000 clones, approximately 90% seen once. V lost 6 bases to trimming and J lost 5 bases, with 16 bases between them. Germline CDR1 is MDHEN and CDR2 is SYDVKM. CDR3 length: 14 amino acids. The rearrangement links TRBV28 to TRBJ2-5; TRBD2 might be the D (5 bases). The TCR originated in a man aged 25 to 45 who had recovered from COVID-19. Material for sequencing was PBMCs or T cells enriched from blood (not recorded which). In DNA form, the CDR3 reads TGTGCCAGCAGCTCGACTCAGACGGGGGAGACCCAGTACTTC. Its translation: CASSSTQTGETQYF.